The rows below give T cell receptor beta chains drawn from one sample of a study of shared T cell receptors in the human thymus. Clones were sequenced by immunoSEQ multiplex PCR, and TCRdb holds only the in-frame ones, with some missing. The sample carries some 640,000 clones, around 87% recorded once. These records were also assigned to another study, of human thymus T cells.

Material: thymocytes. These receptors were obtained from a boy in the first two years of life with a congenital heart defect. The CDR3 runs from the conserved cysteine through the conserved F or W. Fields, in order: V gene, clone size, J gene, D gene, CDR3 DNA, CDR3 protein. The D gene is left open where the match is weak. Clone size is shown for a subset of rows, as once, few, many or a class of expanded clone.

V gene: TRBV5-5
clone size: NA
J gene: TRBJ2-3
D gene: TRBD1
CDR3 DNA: TGTGCCAGCAGCTTGGGCATGACAGGGGCAAGCACAGATACGCAGTATTTT
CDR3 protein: CASSLGMTGASTDTQYF

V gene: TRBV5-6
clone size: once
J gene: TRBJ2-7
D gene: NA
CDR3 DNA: TGTGCCAGCAGCCCGGACACGGTTGACTACGAGCAGTACTTC
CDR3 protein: CASSPDTVDYEQYF

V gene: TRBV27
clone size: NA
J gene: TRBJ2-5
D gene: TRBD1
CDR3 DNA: TGTGCCAGCAGCAGGGGACAGGTCGTGGGGACCCAGTACTTC
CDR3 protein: CASSRGQVVGTQYF

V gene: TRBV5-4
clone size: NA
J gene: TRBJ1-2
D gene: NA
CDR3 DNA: TGTGCCAGCAGCTTAAATTGGGGGCGCACCTATGGCTACACCTTC
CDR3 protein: CASSLNWGRTYGYTF

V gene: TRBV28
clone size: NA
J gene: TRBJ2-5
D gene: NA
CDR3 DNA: TGTGCCAGCACCCAGGGGGGATTGGACCAGACCCAGTACTTC
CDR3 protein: CASTQGGLDQTQYF

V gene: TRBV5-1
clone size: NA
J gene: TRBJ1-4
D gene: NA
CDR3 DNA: TGCGCCAGCAGCCCCCGGGACTTTGCAACTAATGAAAAACTGTTTTTT
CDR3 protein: CASSPRDFATNEKLFF

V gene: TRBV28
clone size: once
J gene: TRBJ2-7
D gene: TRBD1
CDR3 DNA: TGTGCCAGCAGTTTTGGCCCCACCGGACAGGGGGTTTTCGAGCAGTACTTC
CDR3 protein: CASSFGPTGQGVFEQYF

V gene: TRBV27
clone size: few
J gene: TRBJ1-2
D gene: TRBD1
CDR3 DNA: TGTGCCAGCAGTCCCTACCGACAGGGGGCGCACGGCTATGGCTACACCTTC
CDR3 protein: CASSPYRQGAHGYGYTF

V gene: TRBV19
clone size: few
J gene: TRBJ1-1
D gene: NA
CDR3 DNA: TGTGCCAGTAGGACAGGAAAAGGGGCTTTCTTT
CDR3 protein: CASRTGKGAFF

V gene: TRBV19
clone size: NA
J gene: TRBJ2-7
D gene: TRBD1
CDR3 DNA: TGTGCCAGTAGTATCCGGGACAGTTTGGAGCAGTACTTC
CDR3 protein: CASSIRDSLEQYF

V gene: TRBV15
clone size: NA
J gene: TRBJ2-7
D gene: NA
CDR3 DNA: TGTGCCACCAGCACAACACAGGGGAGGACCTACGAGCAGTACTTC
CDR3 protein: CATSTTQGRTYEQYF